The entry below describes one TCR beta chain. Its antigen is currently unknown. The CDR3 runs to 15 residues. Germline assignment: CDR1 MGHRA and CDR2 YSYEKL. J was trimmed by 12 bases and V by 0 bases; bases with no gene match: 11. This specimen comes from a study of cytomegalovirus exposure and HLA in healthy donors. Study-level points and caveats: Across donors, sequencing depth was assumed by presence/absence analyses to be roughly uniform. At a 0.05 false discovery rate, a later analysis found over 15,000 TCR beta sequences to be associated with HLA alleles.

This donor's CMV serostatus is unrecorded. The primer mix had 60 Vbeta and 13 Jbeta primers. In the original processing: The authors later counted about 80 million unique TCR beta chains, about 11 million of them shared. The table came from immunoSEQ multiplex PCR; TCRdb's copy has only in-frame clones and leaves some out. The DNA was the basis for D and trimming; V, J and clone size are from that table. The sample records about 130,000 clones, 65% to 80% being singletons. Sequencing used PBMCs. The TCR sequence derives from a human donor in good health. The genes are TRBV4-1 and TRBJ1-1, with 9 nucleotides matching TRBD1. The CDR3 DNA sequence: TGCGCCAGCAGCCAAGAATGGGGACAGGGTTTTTTAACTTTCTTT. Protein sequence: CASSQEWGQGFLTFF.